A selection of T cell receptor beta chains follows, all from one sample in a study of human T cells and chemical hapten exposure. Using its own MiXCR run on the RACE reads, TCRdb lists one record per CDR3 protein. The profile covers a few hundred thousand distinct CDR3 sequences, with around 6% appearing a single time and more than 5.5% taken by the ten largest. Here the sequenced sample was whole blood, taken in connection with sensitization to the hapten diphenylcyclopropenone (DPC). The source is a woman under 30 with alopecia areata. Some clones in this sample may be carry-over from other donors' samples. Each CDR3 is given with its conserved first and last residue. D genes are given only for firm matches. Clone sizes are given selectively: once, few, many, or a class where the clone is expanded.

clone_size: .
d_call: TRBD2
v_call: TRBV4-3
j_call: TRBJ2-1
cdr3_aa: CASGQDQERGGLHHEQFF
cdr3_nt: TGCGCCAGCGGCCAAGATCAGGAGCGGGGGGGCCTGCATCATGAGCAGTTCTTC

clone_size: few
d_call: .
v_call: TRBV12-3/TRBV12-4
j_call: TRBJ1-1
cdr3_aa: CASSLSPRDTEAFF
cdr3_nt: TGTGCCAGCAGTTTGTCGCCGAGGGACACTGAAGCTTTCTTT

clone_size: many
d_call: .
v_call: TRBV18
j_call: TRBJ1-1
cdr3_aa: CASSPSNPNTEAFF
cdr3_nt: TGTGCCAGCTCACCATCCAATCCGAACACTGAAGCTTTCTTT

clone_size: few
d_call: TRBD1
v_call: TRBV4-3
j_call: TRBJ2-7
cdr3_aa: CASSQDRNRGYEQYF
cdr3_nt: TGCGCCAGCAGCCAAGATCGTAACAGGGGGTACGAGCAGTACTTC

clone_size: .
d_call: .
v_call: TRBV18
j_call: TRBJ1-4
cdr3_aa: CASSPGSQGNEKLFF
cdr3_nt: TGTGCCAGCTCACCAGGGTCCCAAGGAAATGAAAAACTGTTTTTT

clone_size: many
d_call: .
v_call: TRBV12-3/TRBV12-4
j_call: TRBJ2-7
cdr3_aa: CASSSTGTISYEQYF
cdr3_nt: TGTGCCAGCAGTTCCACCGGGACAATATCCTACGAGCAGTACTTC

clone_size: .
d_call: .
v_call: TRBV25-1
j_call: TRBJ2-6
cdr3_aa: CASSGGRSGVNVLTF
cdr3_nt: TGTGCCAGCAGTGGGGGTAGGTCTGGGGTCAACGTCCTGACTTTC

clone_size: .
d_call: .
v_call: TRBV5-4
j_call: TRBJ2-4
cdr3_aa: CASSFWIAKNIQYF
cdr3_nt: TGTGCCAGCAGCTTCTGGATAGCCAAAAACATTCAGTACTTC

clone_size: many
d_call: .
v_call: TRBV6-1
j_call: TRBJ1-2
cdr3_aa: CASRGPVEDGYTF
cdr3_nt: TGTGCCAGCAGGGGGCCGGTGGAGGATGGCTACACCTTC

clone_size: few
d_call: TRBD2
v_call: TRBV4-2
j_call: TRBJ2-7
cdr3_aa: CASSQARGVSYEQYF
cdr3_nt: TGTGCCAGCAGCCAAGCTCGGGGGGTGTCCTACGAGCAGTACTTC

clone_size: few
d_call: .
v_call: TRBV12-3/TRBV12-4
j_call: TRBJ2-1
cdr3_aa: CASSSQGGRQFF
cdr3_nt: TGTGCCAGCAGTTCCCAGGGGGGCCGGCAGTTCTTC

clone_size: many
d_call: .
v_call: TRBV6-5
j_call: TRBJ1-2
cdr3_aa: CASSYSATAYGYTF
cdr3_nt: TGTGCCAGCAGTTACTCGGCGACAGCCTATGGCTACACCTTC

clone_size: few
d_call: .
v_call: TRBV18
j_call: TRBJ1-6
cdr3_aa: CASSPQVQQSPLHF
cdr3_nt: TGTGCCAGCTCACCACAGGTGCAACAGTCACCCCTCCACTTT

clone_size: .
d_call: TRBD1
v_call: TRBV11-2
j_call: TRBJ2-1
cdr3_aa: CASSFGTGAYNEQFF
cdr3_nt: TGTGCCAGCAGCTTCGGGACAGGTGCCTACAATGAGCAGTTCTTC

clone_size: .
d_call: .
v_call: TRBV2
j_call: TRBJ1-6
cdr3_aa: CASSETPPSPLHF
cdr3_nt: TGTGCCAGCAGTGAAACGCCCCCTTCACCCCTCCACTTT

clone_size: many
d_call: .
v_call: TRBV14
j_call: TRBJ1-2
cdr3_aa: CASSLEGPYGYTF
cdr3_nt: TGTGCCAGCAGCCTCGAAGGGCCCTATGGCTACACCTTC

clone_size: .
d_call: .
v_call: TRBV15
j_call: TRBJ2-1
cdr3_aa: CATSKGGTSYNEQFF
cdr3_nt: TGTGCCACCAGCAAAGGGGGAACCTCCTACAATGAGCAGTTCTTC

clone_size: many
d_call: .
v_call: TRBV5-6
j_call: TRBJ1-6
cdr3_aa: CASSLSLTGSDYNSPLHF
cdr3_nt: TGTGCCAGCAGCTTGTCATTAACGGGGTCCGACTATAATTCACCCCTCCACTTT

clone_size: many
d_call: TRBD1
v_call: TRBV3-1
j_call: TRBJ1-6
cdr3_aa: CASSQTPTDRASPLHF
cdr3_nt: TGTGCCAGCAGCCAGACCCCGACGGACAGGGCTTCACCCCTCCACTTT

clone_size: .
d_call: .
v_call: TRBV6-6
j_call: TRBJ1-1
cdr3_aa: CASSYQGSSFF
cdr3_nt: TGTGCCAGCAGTTATCAGGGGAGTTCCTTCTTT

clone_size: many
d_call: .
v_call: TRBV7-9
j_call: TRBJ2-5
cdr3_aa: CASSLTAWETQYF
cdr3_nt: TGTGCCAGCAGCTTAACAGCTTGGGAGACCCAGTACTTC

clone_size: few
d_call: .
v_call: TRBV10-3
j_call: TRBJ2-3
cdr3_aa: CAVYSAPLRRTDTQYF
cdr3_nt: TGTGCCGTCTATTCGGCCCCACTTCGCCGTACGGATACGCAGTATTTT

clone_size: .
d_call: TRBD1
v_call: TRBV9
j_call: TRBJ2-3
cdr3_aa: CASSVAGGYTDTQYF
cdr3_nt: TGTGCCAGCAGCGTAGCAGGGGGCTACACAGATACGCAGTATTTT

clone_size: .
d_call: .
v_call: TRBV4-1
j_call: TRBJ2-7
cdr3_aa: CTSSQDQVYEQYF
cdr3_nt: TGCACCAGCAGCCAAGATCAGGTCTACGAGCAGTACTTC

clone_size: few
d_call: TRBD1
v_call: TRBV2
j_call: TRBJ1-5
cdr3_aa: CASSEEAGGGQPQHF
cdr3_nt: TGTGCCAGCAGTGAAGAGGCAGGGGGCGGTCAGCCCCAGCATTTT

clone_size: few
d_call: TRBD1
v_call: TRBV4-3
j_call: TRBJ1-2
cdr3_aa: CASSQDLLGTGSLYGYTF
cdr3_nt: TGCGCCAGCAGCCAAGATCTTCTCGGGACAGGGTCTCTCTATGGCTACACCTTC

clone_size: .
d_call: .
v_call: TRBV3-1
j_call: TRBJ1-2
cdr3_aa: CASSQESGRGYTF
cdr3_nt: TGTGCCAGCAGCCAAGAGTCAGGGAGAGGCTACACCTTC

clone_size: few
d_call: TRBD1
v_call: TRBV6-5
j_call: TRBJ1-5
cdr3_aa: CASSGQGEQPQHF
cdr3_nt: TGTGCCAGCAGTGGACAGGGGGAACAGCCCCAGCATTTT

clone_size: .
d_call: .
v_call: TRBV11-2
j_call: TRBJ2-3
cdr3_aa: CASSLAVWTPPSDTQYF
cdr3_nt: TGTGCCAGCAGCTTAGCTGTTTGGACTCCACCCTCAGATACGCAGTATTTT

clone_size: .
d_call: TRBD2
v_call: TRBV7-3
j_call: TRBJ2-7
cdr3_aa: CASSHSGTTHEQYF
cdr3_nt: TGTGCCAGCAGCCACAGCGGGACTACGCACGAGCAGTACTTC

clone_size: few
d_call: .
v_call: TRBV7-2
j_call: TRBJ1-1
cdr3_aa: CASSLQWGLNTEAFF
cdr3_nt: TGTGCCAGCAGCTTACAATGGGGCCTGAACACTGAAGCTTTCTTT

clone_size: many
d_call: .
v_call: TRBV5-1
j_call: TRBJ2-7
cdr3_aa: CASSLYLGDEQYF
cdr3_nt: TGCGCCAGCAGCTTGTATCTTGGGGACGAGCAGTACTTC

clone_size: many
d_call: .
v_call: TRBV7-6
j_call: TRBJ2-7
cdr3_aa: CASSLVHPTRTDHEQYF
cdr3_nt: TGTGCCAGCAGCTTAGTTCACCCGACCAGGACCGACCACGAGCAGTACTTC

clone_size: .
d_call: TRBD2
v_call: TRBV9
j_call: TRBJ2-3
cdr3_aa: CASSNIAGGGTDTQYF
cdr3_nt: TGTGCCAGCAGTAATATTGCGGGGGGCGGCACAGATACGCAGTATTTT

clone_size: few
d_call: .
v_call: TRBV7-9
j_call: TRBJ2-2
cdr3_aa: CASSRHFGTGELFF
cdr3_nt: TGTGCCAGCAGTCGTCATTTTGGGACCGGGGAGCTGTTTTTT

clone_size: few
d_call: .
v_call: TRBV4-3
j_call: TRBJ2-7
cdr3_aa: CASSQDLGQIYEQYF
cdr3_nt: TGCGCCAGCAGCCAAGATCTTGGACAGATATACGAGCAGTACTTC

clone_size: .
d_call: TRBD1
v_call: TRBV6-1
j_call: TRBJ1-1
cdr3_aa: CASSDRGNRGSWWAFF
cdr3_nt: TGTGCCAGCAGTGATCGGGGGAACAGGGGGTCCTGGTGGGCTTTCTTT

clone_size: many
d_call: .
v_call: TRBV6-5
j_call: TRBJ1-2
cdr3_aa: CASSYHPTGGTIFTVGYTF
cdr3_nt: TGTGCCAGCAGTTACCACCCAACCGGGGGGACGATTTTTACGGTTGGCTACACCTTC

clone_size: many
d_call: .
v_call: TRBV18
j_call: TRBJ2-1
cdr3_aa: CASSLANTVREQFF
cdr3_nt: TGTGCCAGCTCACTTGCCAACACGGTACGAGAGCAGTTCTTC